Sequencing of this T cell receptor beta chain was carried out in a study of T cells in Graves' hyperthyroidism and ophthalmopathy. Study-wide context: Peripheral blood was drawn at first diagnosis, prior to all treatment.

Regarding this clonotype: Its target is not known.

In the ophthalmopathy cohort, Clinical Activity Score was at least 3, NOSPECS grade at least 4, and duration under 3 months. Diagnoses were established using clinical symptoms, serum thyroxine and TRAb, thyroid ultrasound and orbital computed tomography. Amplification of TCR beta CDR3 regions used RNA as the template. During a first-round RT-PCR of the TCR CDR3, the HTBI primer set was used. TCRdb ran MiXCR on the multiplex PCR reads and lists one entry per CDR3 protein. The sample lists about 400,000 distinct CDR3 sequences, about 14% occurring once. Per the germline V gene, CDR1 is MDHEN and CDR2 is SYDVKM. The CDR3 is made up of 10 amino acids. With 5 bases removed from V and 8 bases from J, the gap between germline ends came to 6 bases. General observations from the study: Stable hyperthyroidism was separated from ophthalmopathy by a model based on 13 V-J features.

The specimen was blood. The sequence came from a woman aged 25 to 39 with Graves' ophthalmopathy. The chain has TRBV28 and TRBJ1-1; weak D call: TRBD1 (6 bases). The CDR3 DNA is TGTGCCAGCAGTGACAGGGAAGCTTTCTTT. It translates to CASSDREAFF.